The 14 T cell receptor beta chains given below trace back to one sample, sequenced in a study of blood T cell repertoires in COVID-19. Using immunoSEQ multiplex PCR, the repertoire was profiled, and TCRdb retains in-frame clones only, with some absent. The repertoire holds hundreds of thousands of clones, with approximately 86% as singletons. The source material was peripheral blood. Every receptor here comes from a woman aged 70-85 years with COVID-19, enrolled during active disease.

V and J are TRBV18 and TRBJ2-1, with 7 positions matching TRBD2. The CDR3 covers 15 residues. Unmatched junction bases numbered 4, after V lost 2 bases and J lost 3 bases. Germline CDR1 and CDR2: KGHSH and LQKENI. The CDR3 sequence is CASSPLGGNYNEQFF. The CDR3 DNA sequence: TGTGCCAGCTCACCATTGGGGGGGAACTACAATGAGCAGTTCTTC.

There are a few counts of this clone. V and J are TRBV28 and TRBJ2-7; D is perhaps TRBD1 (5 bases). Trimming took off 4 bases at V and 5 bases at J, with 18 bases between the two ends. The CDR3 covers 15 residues. Germline V gene data show CDR1 as MDHEN and CDR2 as SYDVKM. The CDR3 loop is CASSSIGAGRNEQYF. In DNA, the CDR3 is TGTGCCAGCAGTTCGATAGGGGCAGGAAGAAACGAGCAGTACTTC.

With regard to this clone: At the DNA level, this CDR3 is encoded by other sequences in the same sample as well. This chain joins TRBV19 and TRBJ2-3; 11 bases are a match to TRBD2. The germline gives CDR1 LNHDA, CDR2 SQIVND (reference sequence). The CDR3 consists of 14 residues. The trim removed 6 bases at V and 1 base at J, leaving 0 bases unmatched. In DNA, the CDR3 is TGTGCCAGTAGGACTAGCGGGGGCACAGATACGCAGTATTTT. Its translation is CASRTSGGTDTQYF.

In this sample, this clone turned up once. Other DNA sequences of this sample code for an identical CDR3. The chain couples TRBV5-1 to TRBJ2-1; no clear D. The CDR3 consists of 12 residues. Germline CDR1 and CDR2: SGHRS and YFSETQ. Trimming removed 3 bases from V and 2 bases from J, with 3 bases in between. CDR3 region: CASSSTYNEQFF. The CDR3 DNA is TGCGCCAGCAGCTCTACCTACAATGAGCAGTTCTTC.

The chain links TRBV10-1 to TRBJ2-4; TRBD2 agrees at 7 bases. CDR3 length: 15 residues. Germline loops: CDR1 WNHNN, CDR2 SYGVQD (reference sequence). Unmatched junction bases numbered 7, after V lost 6 bases and J lost 2 bases. CDR3 sequence: CASSPAAGSKNIQYF. The CDR3 nucleotides are TGCGCCAGCAGCCCAGCAGCGGGGTCCAAAAACATTCAGTACTTC.

The V call is TRBV7-2, the J call TRBJ1-2; 9 positions agree with TRBD1. V gave up 8 bases and J gave up 5 bases; unmatched junction bases: 6. Germline V gives CDR1 SGHTA, CDR2 FQGNSA. The CDR3 runs to 13 residues. The CDR3 DNA reads as TGTGCCAGCGTAAACAGGGGGCGGTATGGCTACACCTTC. It is translated as CASVNRGRYGYTF.

This chain uses TRBV18 with TRBJ2-3; 7 nucleotides agree with TRBD2. With V trimmed by 3 bases and J by 4 bases, 10 bases remained unmatched. In germline, CDR1 is KGHSH, CDR2 LQKENI. The CDR3 is 16 residues long. In DNA, the CDR3 is TGTGCCAGCTCACCCCCCCGGGGGGTTGGGTCAGATACGCAGTATTTT. Amino acids: CASSPPRGVGSDTQYF.

The chain joins TRBV5-1 to TRBJ1-1, with unresolved D. Trimming pared 5 bases from V and 2 bases from J, leaving 10 bases between. Germline CDR1 is SGHRS and CDR2 is YFSETQ. The CDR3 covers 13 residues. CDR3 sequence (DNA): TGCGCCAGCAGGGACTCAGCCAACACTGAAGCTTTCTTT. It specifies CASRDSANTEAFF.

The V and J genes are TRBV7-8 and TRBJ1-3; 11 positions agree with TRBD1. The J segment lost 4 bases and the V segment lost 6 bases, leaving 5 bases of the junction unmatched. The CDR3 has 15 residues. Germline CDR1 SGHVS, CDR2 FQNEAQ. CDR3 region: CASSRTGGDGNTIYF. CDR3 DNA: TGTGCCAGCAGTCGGACAGGGGGCGACGGAAACACCATATATTTT.

The V and J genes are TRBV11-2 and TRBJ2-7; TRBD1 might be the D (6 bases). V lost 3 bases to trimming and J lost 3 bases, with 18 bases between them. This CDR3 contains 16 residues. Germline CDR1 reads SGHAT; CDR2 reads FQNNGV. The CDR3 DNA reads TGTGCCAGCAGCTTGGAATATGGACAGACCTACTACGAGCAGTACTTC. Residues: CASSLEYGQTYYEQYF.

The chain employs TRBV18 and TRBJ2-1; TRBD2 agrees at 8 bases. CDR1 is KGHSH and CDR2 is LQKENI in the germline V gene. V shed 3 bases and J 0 bases; nucleotides not matched to a gene: 4. The CDR3 spans 16 residues. The CDR3 DNA reads TGTGCCAGCTCACCCAGCGGGGGACTCTCCTACAATGAGCAGTTCTTC. Amino acids: CASSPSGGLSYNEQFF.

This sequence joins TRBV19 and TRBJ1-5, with D perhaps TRBD1 (6 bases). This CDR3 has 13 amino acids. The V gene's germline CDR1 is LNHDA and CDR2 SQIVND (reference sequence). Trimming shortened V by 6 bases and J by 3 bases, and 9 bases separated the two germline ends. Here the CDR3 DNA reads TGTGCCAGTAGGGGGACACTCAATCAGCCCCAGCATTTT. This gives the protein CASRGTLNQPQHF.

The rearrangement joins TRBV5-8 to TRBJ2-7, with D unclear. V lost 4 bases and J 0 bases, leaving 17 bases between the germline ends. Germline-derived CDR1 and CDR2 are SGHTS and YDEGEE. The CDR3 contains 16 residues. The CDR3 coding sequence is TGTGCCAGCAGCGCTAGAGGCTCGTCGGGCTCCTACGAGCAGTACTTC. Amino acid sequence: CASSARGSSGSYEQYF.

This rearrangement joins TRBV6-4 to TRBJ1-1, with 8 nucleotides matching TRBD1. The CDR3 length is 13 residues. Germline CDR1 and CDR2: MRHNA and SNTAGT. V trimming: 6 bases; J trimming: 4 bases; junction bases outside the gene matches: 4. This CDR3 reads CASRADRGTEAFF. The CDR3 DNA reads TGTGCCAGCAGGGCTGACAGGGGCACTGAAGCTTTCTTT.